This TCR beta chain was obtained from a study of Ad26.COV2.S vaccination and SARS-CoV-2 variants. Study summary: In the COV1001 trial, the donor was in the Ad26.COV2.S arm.

Sequenced by immunoSEQ multiplex PCR; TCRdb stores in-frame clones only, minus some. The top ten clones hold approximately 5.9% of a sample with roughly 350,000 clones, roughly nine tenths of them seen once. Regarding treatment: 19 received Ad26.COV2.S at low or high dose, single or two shots; about 5 received placebo; per-sample allocation not given. The samples were gathered on day 63 after the first injection of vaccine or placebo. Within Boston, the person who donated was an adult of 18-55 years. The germline CDR1 and CDR2 sequences are SGDLS and YYNGEE. With 0 bases removed from V and 7 bases from J, the gap between germline ends came to 13 bases. The CDR3 contains 15 residues.

Sequencing was performed on peripheral blood, taken in a trial of Ad26.COV2.S vaccine versus placebo. The sequence derives from a person between 18 and 65 years old who received the Ad26.COV2.S COVID-19 vaccine or a placebo. The chain recombines TRBV9 with TRBJ1-4, with D possibly matching TRBD1 (5 bases). The CDR3, as DNA: TGTGCCAGCAGCGTAGACGGGGCGGCGGGTGAAAAACTGTTTTTT. It yields the protein CASSVDGAAGEKLFF.